This is a list of T cell receptor beta chains from one sample in a study of blood T cell repertoires in COVID-19. Clones were sequenced by immunoSEQ multiplex PCR, and TCRdb holds only the in-frame ones, with some missing. The sample lists fewer than 95,000 clones, around 74% seen once, with under 5% in the top ten. The sample was peripheral blood. The receptors were gathered from a man between 65 and 80 years old with COVID-19, enrolled during active disease. Each CDR3 is given with its conserved first and last residue. Fields, in order: V gene, CDR3 length, D gene, J gene, clone size, CDR3 protein, CDR3 DNA. The D gene is left open where the match is weak. Some rows have no size entry. The others give once, few or many, or a class for an expanded clone.

TRBV6-1	15	TRBD1	TRBJ1-3	NA	CASSVDRGTGNTIYF	TGTGCCAGCAGCGTCGACAGGGGCACTGGAAACACCATATATTTT
TRBV7-7	16	NA	TRBJ2-2	NA	CASSLAATEPSGELFF	TGTGCTAGCAGCTTGGCCGCCACGGAGCCGTCCGGGGAGCTGTTTTTT
TRBV6-6	14	NA	TRBJ2-2	NA	CASSTSGWTGELFF	TGTGCCAGCAGTACCTCAGGGTGGACCGGGGAGCTGTTTTTT
TRBV7-2	14	NA	TRBJ2-2	few	CASSLALGFGELFF	TGTGCCAGCAGCTTAGCCTTGGGCTTTGGGGAGCTGTTTTTT
TRBV4-3	14	NA	TRBJ2-2	NA	CASSQELMTGELFF	TGCGCCAGCAGCCAAGAATTAATGACCGGGGAGCTGTTTTTT
TRBV11-2	17	TRBD2	TRBJ2-1	once	CASSLQGTSGRGDEQFF	TGTGCCAGCAGCTTACAGGGGACTAGCGGGAGAGGCGATGAGCAGTTCTTC
TRBV7-9	16	TRBD2	TRBJ2-3	few	CASSPGLAASTDTQYF	TGTGCCAGCAGCCCTGGACTAGCGGCTAGCACAGATACGCAGTATTTT
TRBV29-1	15	TRBD2	TRBJ2-3	NA	CSVGGLAKRTDTQYF	TGCAGCGTAGGGGGACTAGCTAAAAGGACAGATACGCAGTATTTT
TRBV6-6	13	NA	TRBJ1-1	NA	CASRHRDSSEAFF	TGTGCCAGCAGACATCGGGACTCCTCTGAAGCTTTCTTT
TRBV30	14	NA	TRBJ1-2	NA	CAWSGGGMNYGYTF	TGTGCCTGGAGTGGTGGCGGAATGAACTATGGCTACACCTTC
TRBV28	11	NA	TRBJ1-2	NA	CASSLYSGYTF	TGTGCCAGCAGTTTATACTCTGGCTACACCTTC
TRBV6-6	14	NA	TRBJ2-1	NA	CASSWLEIGDEQFF	TGTGCCAGCAGTTGGCTAGAGATAGGCGATGAGCAGTTCTTC
TRBV4-2	17	TRBD1	TRBJ1-2	NA	CASSQGEGAGTNYGYTF	TGTGCCAGCAGCCAAGGCGAGGGGGCCGGTACGAACTATGGCTACACCTTC
TRBV6-5	16	NA	TRBJ2-3	NA	CASSSARGGITDTQYF	TGTGCCAGCAGTTCAGCGAGGGGGGGCATCACAGATACGCAGTATTTT
TRBV28	13	NA	TRBJ1-4	NA	CASNKGLWEKLFF	TGTGCCAGCAATAAGGGGCTCTGGGAAAAACTGTTTTTT
TRBV10-1	16	NA	TRBJ2-5	NA	CASSAFTGEEWETQYF	TGCGCCAGCAGTGCCTTCACAGGGGAGGAGTGGGAGACCCAGTACTTC
TRBV2	20	TRBD1	TRBJ1-4	NA	CASTSPGTGSNIATNEKLFF	TGTGCCAGCACTTCCCCCGGGACAGGATCAAACATTGCAACTAATGAAAAACTGTTTTTT
TRBV5-5	14	NA	TRBJ1-5	NA	CASSSGVARQPQHF	TGTGCCAGCAGCTCGGGGGTGGCAAGGCAGCCCCAGCATTTT
TRBV5-8	16	TRBD1	TRBJ1-2	NA	CASTYLGTAPNYGYTF	TGTGCCAGCACTTACCTCGGGACAGCCCCTAACTATGGCTACACCTTC
TRBV27	13	TRBD1	TRBJ1-2	NA	CASSFPGTGAYTF	TGTGCCAGCAGTTTTCCTGGGACAGGGGCCTACACCTTC
TRBV4-1	13	NA	TRBJ2-3	few	CASMDLYTDTQYF	TGCGCCAGCATGGACTTGTACACAGATACGCAGTATTTT
TRBV7-2	17	TRBD2	TRBJ2-1	NA	CASSLDFTSGEYNEQFF	TGTGCCAGCAGCTTAGACTTCACTAGCGGGGAATACAATGAGCAGTTCTTC
TRBV9	14	TRBD2	TRBJ2-3	NA	CASSPREGTDTQYF	TGTGCCAGCAGCCCTCGGGAGGGCACAGATACGCAGTATTTT
TRBV6-2/TRBV6-3	14	TRBD2	TRBJ2-3	NA	CASSLAANTDTQYF	TGTGCCAGCAGTCTAGCGGCTAACACAGATACGCAGTATTTT
TRBV5-5	14	NA	TRBJ1-6	once	CASSTGTNNSPLHF	TGTGCCAGCAGCACCGGGACAAATAATTCACCCCTCCACTTT
TRBV7-8	16	TRBD1	TRBJ2-2	NA	CASSDARGKNTGELFF	TGTGCCAGCAGCGACGCCAGGGGGAAGAACACCGGGGAGCTGTTTTTT
TRBV5-8	15	NA	TRBJ2-2	few	CASSPDTLATGELFF	TGTGCCAGCAGCCCGGATACACTAGCCACCGGGGAGCTGTTTTTT
TRBV7-8	15	NA	TRBJ2-2	few	CASSLTQMNTGELFF	TGTGCCAGCAGCTTAACACAGATGAACACCGGGGAGCTGTTTTTT
TRBV18	16	NA	TRBJ1-1	NA	CASSLRDSPPGTEAFF	TGTGCCAGCTCTCTCCGGGACTCTCCACCGGGGACTGAAGCTTTCTTT
TRBV5-1	15	NA	TRBJ2-7	NA	CASRAQAGSSYEQYF	TGCGCCAGCAGAGCCCAGGCGGGGAGTAGCTACGAGCAGTACTTC
TRBV19	14	TRBD1	TRBJ1-3	NA	CARLGQISGNTIYF	TGTGCCAGGTTGGGACAGATATCTGGAAACACCATATATTTT
TRBV12-3/TRBV12-4	13	NA	TRBJ2-1	NA	CASSPREHNEQFF	TGTGCCAGCAGTCCTCGGGAGCACAATGAGCAGTTCTTC
TRBV2	16	NA	TRBJ2-2	NA	CASSGGSSSNTGELFF	TGTGCCAGCAGTGGAGGGTCTAGCTCCAACACCGGGGAGCTGTTTTTT